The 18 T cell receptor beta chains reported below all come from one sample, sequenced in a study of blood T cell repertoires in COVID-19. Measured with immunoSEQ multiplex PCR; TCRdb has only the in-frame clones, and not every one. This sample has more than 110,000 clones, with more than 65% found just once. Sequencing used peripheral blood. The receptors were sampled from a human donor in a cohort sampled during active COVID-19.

The CDR3 DNA sequence: TGTGCCAGCAGTTACTCGCAGGGGGCGCGTCTCGAGCAGTACTTC. Translation: CASSYSQGARLEQYF. The chain carries TRBV6-6 and TRBJ2-7; 8 nucleotides agree with TRBD1. CDR1 is MNHNY, CDR2 SVGAGI, per germline (reference sequence). J gave up 6 bases and V 0 bases, and 7 bases lay outside the gene matches. CDR3 length equals 15 residues.

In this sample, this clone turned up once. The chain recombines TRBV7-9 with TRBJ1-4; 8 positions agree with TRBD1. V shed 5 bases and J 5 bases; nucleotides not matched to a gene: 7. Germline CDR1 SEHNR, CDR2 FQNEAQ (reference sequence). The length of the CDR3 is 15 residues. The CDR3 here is CASSQGQGFNEKLFF. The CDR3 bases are TGTGCCAGCAGCCAAGGACAGGGCTTCAATGAAAAACTGTTTTTT.

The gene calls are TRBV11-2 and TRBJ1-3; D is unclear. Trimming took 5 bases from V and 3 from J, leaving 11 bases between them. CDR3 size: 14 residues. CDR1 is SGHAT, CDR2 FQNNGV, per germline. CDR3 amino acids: CASSPGVYGNTIYF. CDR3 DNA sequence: TGTGCCAGCAGCCCCGGGGTTTATGGAAACACCATATATTTT.

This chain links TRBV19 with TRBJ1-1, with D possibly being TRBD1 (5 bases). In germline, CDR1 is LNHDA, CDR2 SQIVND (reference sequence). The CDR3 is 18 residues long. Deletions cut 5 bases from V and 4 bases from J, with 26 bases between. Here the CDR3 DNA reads TGTGCCAGTAGTTATATGCCGGGACCACCCCCGGGGGGCACTGAAGCTTTCTTT. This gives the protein CASSYMPGPPPGGTEAFF.

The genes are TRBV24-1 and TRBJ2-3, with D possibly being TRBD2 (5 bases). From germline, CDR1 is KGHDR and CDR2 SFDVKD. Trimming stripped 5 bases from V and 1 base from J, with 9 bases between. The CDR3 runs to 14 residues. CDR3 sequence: CATSVGERTDTQYF. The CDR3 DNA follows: TGTGCCACCAGTGTTGGGGAGCGCACAGATACGCAGTATTTT.

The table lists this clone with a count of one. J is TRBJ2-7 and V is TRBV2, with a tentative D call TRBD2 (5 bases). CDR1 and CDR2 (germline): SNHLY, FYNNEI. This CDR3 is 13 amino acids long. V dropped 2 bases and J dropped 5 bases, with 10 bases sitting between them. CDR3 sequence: CASSEPGFHEQYF. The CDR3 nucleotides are TGTGCCAGCAGTGAACCGGGGTTCCACGAGCAGTACTTC.

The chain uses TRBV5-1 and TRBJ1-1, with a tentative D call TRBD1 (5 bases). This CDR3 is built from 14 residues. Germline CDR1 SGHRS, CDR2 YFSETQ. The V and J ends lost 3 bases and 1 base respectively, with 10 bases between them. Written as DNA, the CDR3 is TGCGCCAGCAGCTACCGGGGGTCGAACACTGAAGCTTTCTTT. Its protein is CASSYRGSNTEAFF.

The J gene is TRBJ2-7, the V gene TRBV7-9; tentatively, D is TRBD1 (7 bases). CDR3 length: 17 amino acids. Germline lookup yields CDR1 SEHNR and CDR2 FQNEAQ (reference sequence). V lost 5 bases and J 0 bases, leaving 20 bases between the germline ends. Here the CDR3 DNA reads TGTGCCAGCAGCCCAGGGGGGAGGAGGGGGTTCTCCTACGAGCAGTACTTC. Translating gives CASSPGGRRGFSYEQYF.

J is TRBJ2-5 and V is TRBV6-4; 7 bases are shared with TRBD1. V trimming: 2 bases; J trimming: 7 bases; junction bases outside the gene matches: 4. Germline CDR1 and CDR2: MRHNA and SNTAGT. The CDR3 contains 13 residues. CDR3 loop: CASSDRTGGTQYF. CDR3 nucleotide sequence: TGTGCCAGCAGTGACAGGACAGGAGGGACCCAGTACTTC.

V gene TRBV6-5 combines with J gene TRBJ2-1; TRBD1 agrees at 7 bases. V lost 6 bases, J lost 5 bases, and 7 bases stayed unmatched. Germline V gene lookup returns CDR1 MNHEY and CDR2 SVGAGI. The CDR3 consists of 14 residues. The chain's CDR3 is CASRPGTENNEQFF. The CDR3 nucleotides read TGTGCCAGCAGGCCCGGGACAGAAAACAATGAGCAGTTCTTC.

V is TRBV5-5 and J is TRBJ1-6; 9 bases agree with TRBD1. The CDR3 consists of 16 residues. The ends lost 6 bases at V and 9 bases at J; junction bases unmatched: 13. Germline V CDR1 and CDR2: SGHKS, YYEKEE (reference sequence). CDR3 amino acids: CASTSLQGAAVSPLHF. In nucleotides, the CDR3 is TGTGCCAGCACCTCTTTACAGGGGGCGGCGGTTTCACCCCTCCACTTT.

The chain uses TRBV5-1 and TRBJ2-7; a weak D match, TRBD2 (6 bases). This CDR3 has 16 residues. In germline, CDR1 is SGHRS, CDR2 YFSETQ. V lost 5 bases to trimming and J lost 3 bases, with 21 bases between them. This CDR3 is CASRGLGGEGFYEQYF. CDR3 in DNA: TGCGCCAGCAGGGGTCTCGGGGGAGAGGGATTCTACGAGCAGTACTTC.

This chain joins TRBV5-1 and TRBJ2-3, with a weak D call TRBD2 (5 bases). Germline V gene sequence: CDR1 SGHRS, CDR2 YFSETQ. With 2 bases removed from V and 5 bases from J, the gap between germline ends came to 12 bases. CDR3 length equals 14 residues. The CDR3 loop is CASSFGLEGDTQYF. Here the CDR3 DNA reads TGCGCCAGCAGCTTCGGCCTCGAGGGAGATACGCAGTATTTT.

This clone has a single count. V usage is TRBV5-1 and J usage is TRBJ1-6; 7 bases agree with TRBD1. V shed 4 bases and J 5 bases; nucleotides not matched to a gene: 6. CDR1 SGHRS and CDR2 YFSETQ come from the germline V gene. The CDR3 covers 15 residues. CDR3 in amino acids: CASSIGQANNSPLHF. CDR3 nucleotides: TGCGCCAGCAGCATAGGACAGGCAAATAATTCACCCCTCCACTTT.

CDR3 sequence: CASSLTSGIYNEQFF. CDR3 nucleotide sequence: TGCGCCAGCAGCTTAACTAGCGGGATATACAATGAGCAGTTCTTC. The chain couples TRBV5-1 to TRBJ2-1; 10 bases are a match to TRBD2. Germline values: CDR1 SGHRS, CDR2 YFSETQ. The CDR3 length is 15 residues. The V gene end was trimmed by 2 bases and the J gene end by 4 bases; junction bases not matched to a gene: 3.

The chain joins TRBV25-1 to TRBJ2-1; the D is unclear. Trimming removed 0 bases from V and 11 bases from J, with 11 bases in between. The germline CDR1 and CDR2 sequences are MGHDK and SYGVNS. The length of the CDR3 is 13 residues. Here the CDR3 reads CASSEYGSTKQFF. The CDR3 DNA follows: TGTGCCAGCAGTGAATACGGTAGCACGAAGCAGTTCTTC.

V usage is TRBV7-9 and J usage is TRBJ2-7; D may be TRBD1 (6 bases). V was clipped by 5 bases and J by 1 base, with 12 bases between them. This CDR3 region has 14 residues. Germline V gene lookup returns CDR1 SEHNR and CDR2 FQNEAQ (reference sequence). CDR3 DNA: TGTGCCAGCAGCCGTGGAACAGGGTCCTACGAGCAGTACTTC. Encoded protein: CASSRGTGSYEQYF.

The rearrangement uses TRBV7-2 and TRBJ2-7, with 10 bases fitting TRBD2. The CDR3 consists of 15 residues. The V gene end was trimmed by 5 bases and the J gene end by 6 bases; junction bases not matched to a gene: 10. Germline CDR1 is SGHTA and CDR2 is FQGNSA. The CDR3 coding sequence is TGTGCCAGCAGCCCCCCTAGCGGGGGTACGGTCGAGCAGTACTTC. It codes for CASSPPSGGTVEQYF.